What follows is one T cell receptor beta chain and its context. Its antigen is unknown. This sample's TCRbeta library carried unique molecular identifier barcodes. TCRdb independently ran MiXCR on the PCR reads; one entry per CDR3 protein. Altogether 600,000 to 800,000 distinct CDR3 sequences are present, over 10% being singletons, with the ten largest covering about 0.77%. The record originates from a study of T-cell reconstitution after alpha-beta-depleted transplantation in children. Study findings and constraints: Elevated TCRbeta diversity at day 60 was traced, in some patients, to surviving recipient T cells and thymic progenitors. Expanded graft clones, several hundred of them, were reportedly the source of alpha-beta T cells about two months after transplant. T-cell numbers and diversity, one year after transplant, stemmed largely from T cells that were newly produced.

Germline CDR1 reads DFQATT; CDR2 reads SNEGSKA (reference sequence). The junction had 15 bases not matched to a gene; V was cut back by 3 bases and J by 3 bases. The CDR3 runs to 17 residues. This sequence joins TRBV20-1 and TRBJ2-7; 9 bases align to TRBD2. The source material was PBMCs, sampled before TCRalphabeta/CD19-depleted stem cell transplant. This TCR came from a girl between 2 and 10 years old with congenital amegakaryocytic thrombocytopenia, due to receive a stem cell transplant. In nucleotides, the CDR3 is TGCAGTGCTAGTGGCCTACCGGGACTAGCTTCCAACTACGAGCAGTACTTC. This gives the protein CSASGLPGLASNYEQYF.